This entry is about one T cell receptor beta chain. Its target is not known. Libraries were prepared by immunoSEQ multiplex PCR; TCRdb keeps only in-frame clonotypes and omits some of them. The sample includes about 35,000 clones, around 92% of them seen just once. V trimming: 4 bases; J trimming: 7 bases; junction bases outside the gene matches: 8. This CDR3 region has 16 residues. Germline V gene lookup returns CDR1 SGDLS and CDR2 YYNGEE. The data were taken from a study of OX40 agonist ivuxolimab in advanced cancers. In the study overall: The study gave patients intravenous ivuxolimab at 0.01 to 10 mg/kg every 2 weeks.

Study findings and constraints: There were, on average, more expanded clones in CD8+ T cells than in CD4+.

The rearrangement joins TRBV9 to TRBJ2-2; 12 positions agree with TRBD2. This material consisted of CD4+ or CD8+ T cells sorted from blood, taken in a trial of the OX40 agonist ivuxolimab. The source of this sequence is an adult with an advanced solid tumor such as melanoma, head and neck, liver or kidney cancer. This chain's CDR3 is CASSPPSSGGGGELFF. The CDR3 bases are TGTGCCAGCAGCCCTCCCTCTAGCGGGGGGGGCGGGGAGCTGTTTTTT.